This TCR beta chain was recorded in a study of blood T cell repertoires in COVID-19. Across the study: Whether acute or convalescent, the COVID-19 samples came from the United States, Italy and Spain.

Germline V gene sequence: CDR1 MNHEY, CDR2 SVGAGI. V shed 5 bases and J 4 bases; nucleotides not matched to a gene: 7. This CDR3 contains 15 residues. Profiled with immunoSEQ multiplex PCR; TCRdb holds only in-frame clones, not every one. The table lists about 190,000 clones, 84% of them singletons. The receptor was isolated from a young man with active or convalescent COVID-19. The sequencing sample was made of peripheral blood. The V call is TRBV6-5, the J call TRBJ2-3; 9 nucleotides match TRBD2. The CDR3 region has the DNA TGTGCCAGCAGTCCTGGCGGGAGGGCCGCAGATACGCAGTATTTT. It is translated as CASSPGGRAADTQYF.